This TCR beta chain was profiled in a study of blood T cell repertoires in COVID-19. Sequenced by immunoSEQ multiplex PCR; TCRdb stores in-frame clones only, minus some. Of approximately 130,000 clones listed, less than 90% are singletons. With 8 bases clipped from V and 6 bases from J, the junction kept 9 bases outside the gene matches. This CDR3 has 14 residues. CDR1 is KGHSH and CDR2 is LQKENI in the germline V gene. Material: PBMCs or T cells enriched from blood (not recorded which). This receptor was obtained from a man younger than 45 who had recovered from COVID-19. The chain couples TRBV18 to TRBJ2-2; TRBD2 matches at 7 bases. CDR3 in DNA: TGTGCCAGCCGACAACCAGGGAGGGCCGGGGAGCTGTTTTTT. Its translation: CASRQPGRAGELFF.